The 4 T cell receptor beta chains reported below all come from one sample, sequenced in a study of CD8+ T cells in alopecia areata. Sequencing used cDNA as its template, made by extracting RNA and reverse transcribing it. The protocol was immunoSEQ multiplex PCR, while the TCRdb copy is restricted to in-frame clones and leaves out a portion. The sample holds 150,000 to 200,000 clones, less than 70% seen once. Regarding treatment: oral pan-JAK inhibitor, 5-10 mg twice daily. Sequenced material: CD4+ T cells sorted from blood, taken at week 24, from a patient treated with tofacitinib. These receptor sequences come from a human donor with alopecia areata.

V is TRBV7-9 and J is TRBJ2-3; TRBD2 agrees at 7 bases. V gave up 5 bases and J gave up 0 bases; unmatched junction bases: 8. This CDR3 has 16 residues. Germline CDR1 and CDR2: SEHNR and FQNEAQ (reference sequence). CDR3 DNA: TGTGCCAGCAGCCTTAGCGGGCCCGCTAGCACAGATACGCAGTATTTT. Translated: CASSLSGPASTDTQYF.

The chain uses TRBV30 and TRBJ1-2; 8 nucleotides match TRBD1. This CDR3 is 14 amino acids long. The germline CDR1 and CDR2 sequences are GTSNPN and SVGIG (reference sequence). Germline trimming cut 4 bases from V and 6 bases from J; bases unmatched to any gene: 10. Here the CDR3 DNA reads TGTGCCTGGATGTGGTACAGGGGGTACAATGGCTACACCTTC. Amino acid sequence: CAWMWYRGYNGYTF.

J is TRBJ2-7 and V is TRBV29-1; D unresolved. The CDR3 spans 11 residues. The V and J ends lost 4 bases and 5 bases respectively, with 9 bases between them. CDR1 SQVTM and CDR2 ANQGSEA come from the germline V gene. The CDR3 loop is CSVGWGHEQYF. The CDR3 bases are TGCAGCGTTGGCTGGGGTCACGAGCAGTACTTC.

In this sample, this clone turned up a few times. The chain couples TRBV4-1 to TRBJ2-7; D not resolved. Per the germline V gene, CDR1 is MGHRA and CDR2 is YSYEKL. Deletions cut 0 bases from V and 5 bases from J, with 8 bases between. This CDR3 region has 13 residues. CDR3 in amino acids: CASSQDPPDEQYF. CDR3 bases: TGCGCCAGCAGCCAAGATCCCCCCGACGAGCAGTACTTC.